A single sample is the source of the 20 T cell receptor beta chains below, sequenced in a study of cytomegalovirus exposure and HLA in healthy donors. PCR was performed using 60 Vbeta and 13 Jbeta primers. The data were produced by immunoSEQ multiplex PCR, yet TCRdb's version contains in-frame clones alone and is incomplete. The table lists about 170,000 clones, approximately 88% of them singletons. The material sequenced was PBMCs. Receptor source: a boy younger than 10 in good health and CMV-seronegative.

This clone has only a few counts. The chain couples TRBV15 to TRBJ1-4; TRBD1 is a possible D gene (5 bases). CDR3 length: 15 amino acids. Germline CDR1 LNHNV, CDR2 YYDKDF (reference sequence). Between the trimmed V and J ends, which lost 4 bases and 4 bases, there was a span of 13 bases. Here the CDR3 DNA reads TGTGCCACCAGCACCAACGACGGACATAATGAAAAACTGTTTTTT. Its protein product is CATSTNDGHNEKLFF. The whole variable domain, remainder taken from reference TRBV15 and TRBJ1-4, is DAMVIQNPRYQVTQFGKPVTLSCSQTLNHNVMYWYQQKSSQAPKLLFHYYDKDFNNEADTPDNFQSRRPNTSFCFLDIRSPGLGDTAMYLCATSTNDGHNEKLFFGSGTQLSVL.

The rearrangement links TRBV11-1 to TRBJ2-2, with TRBD2 identical over 13 bases. Germline V gene sequence: CDR1 SGHAT, CDR2 FQDESV (reference sequence). CDR3 size: 16 residues. With 7 bases clipped from V and 7 bases from J, the junction kept 9 bases outside the gene matches. CDR3: CASKIGLAGAFGELFF. In nucleotides, the CDR3 is TGTGCCAGCAAGATAGGACTAGCGGGAGCGTTCGGGGAGCTGTTTTTT.

The rearrangement uses TRBV25-1 and TRBJ2-7, with a weak D call TRBD1 (6 bases). The V gene's germline CDR1 is MGHDK and CDR2 SYGVNS. The CDR3 length is 13 residues. The V end lost 6 bases, the J end lost 1 base, and 10 bases lay between the germline ends. CDR3 residues: CASRWGTSYEQYF. The CDR3 nucleotides are TGTGCCAGCAGGTGGGGGACATCCTACGAGCAGTACTTC.

The chain has TRBV7-7 and TRBJ2-7; tentative D call: TRBD1 (5 bases). V dropped 2 bases and J dropped 6 bases, with 14 bases sitting between them. This CDR3 comprises 14 residues. Germline V gene sequence: CDR1 SSHAT, CDR2 FNYEAQ (reference sequence). As DNA, the CDR3 is TGTGCCAGCAGCTTATCCCTTCAGGGATGCGAGCAGTACGTC. This translates into CASSLSLQGCEQYV.

The chain is built from TRBV6-5 and TRBJ1-1, with 7 positions matching TRBD1. Germline-derived CDR1 and CDR2 are MNHEY and SVGAGI. CDR3 length: 15 residues. The V segment lost 5 bases and the J segment 7 bases; nucleotides outside the gene matches: 13. The CDR3 region is CASSTPYTGEDEAFF. As DNA, the CDR3 is TGTGCCAGCAGTACACCCTATACAGGGGAGGATGAAGCTTTCTTT.

The rearrangement uses TRBV5-4 and TRBJ1-1; no clear D. CDR1 is SGHNT and CDR2 is YYREEE in the germline V gene (reference sequence). The CDR3 contains 13 residues. The ends were cut back, 3 bases at V and 1 base at J, with 7 bases in the middle. The CDR3 DNA sequence: TGTGCCAGCAGCTGGGAGACGAACACTGAAGCTTTCTTT. It encodes CASSWETNTEAFF.

The chain links TRBV19 to TRBJ1-2; D is undetermined. The CDR3 consists of 16 residues. Trimming shortened V by 1 base and J by 8 bases, and 20 bases separated the two germline ends. Germline V lookup: CDR1 LNHDA, CDR2 SQIVND (reference sequence). This chain's CDR3 is CASSIGGGNLLRGYTF. CDR3 bases: TGTGCCAGTAGTATAGGAGGAGGGAACCTTTTGCGAGGCTACACCTTC.

The CDR3 nucleotides read TGTGCCTGGAGGCCTGGAGGTACGCAGTATTTT. It encodes CAWRPGGTQYF. The V gene is TRBV30, the J gene TRBJ2-3; D may be TRBD2 (5 bases). Germline CDR1 is GTSNPN and CDR2 is SVGIG (reference sequence). This CDR3 contains 11 residues. Trimming removed 3 bases at V and 8 bases at J, with 9 bases between. Using reference TRBV30 and TRBJ2-3 for the parts outside the CDR3, the full variable domain is SQTIHQWPATLVQPVGSPLSLECTVEGTSNPNLYWYRQAAGRGLQLLFYSVGIGQISSEVPQNLSASRPQDRQFILSSKKLLLSDSGFYLCAWRPGGTQYFGPGTRLTVL.

This clone was observed a single time. The rearrangement uses TRBV19 and TRBJ1-5, with a possible D match to TRBD1 (6 bases). Trimming took off 3 bases at V and 5 bases at J, with 14 bases between the two ends. Germline assignment: CDR1 LNHDA and CDR2 SQIVND (reference sequence). The CDR3 contains 15 residues. The CDR3 region is CASSIGQGFDQPQHF. The CDR3 region has the DNA TGTGCCAGTAGTATCGGGCAGGGGTTCGATCAGCCCCAGCATTTT.

The sample holds one count of this clone. This chain links TRBV7-8 with TRBJ2-2; 8 bases are a match to TRBD2. V lost 3 bases and J lost 5; bases outside the gene matches: 20. The CDR3 is 20 amino acids. The germline CDR1 and CDR2 sequences are SGHVS and FQNEAQ. The CDR3 region has the DNA TGTGCCAGCAGCTTTCTCGCGGGAGCGGGGGTTGGGTTAAAGACCGGGGAGCTGTTTTTT. Translation: CASSFLAGAGVGLKTGELFF. The full variable domain, rest sourced from reference TRBV7-8 and TRBJ2-2, is GAGVSQSPRYKVAKRGQDVALRCDPISGHVSLFWYQQALGQGPEFLTYFQNEAQLDKSGLPSDRFFAERPEGSVSTLKIQRTQQEDSAVYLCASSFLAGAGVGLKTGELFFGEGSRLTVL.

The chain recombines TRBV29-1 with TRBJ1-2; D perhaps matches TRBD1 (6 bases). From germline, CDR1 is SQVTM and CDR2 ANQGSEA. This CDR3 has 13 amino acids. Trimming took 1 base from V and 6 from J, leaving 12 bases between them. For the CDR3, the DNA is TGCAGCGTTGAAGGGGGCAGGGGAAATGGCTACACCTTC. Its protein is CSVEGGRGNGYTF.

The chain has TRBV5-6 and TRBJ1-2, with TRBD1 as a possible D gene (6 bases). Trimming stripped 1 base from V and 4 bases from J, with 11 bases between. Germline loops: CDR1 SGHDT, CDR2 YYEEEE. This CDR3 comprises 14 residues. In DNA form, the CDR3 reads TGTGCCAGCAGCTTGTTCCCAGGGGTCTATGGCTACACCTTC. As protein: CASSLFPGVYGYTF.

As DNA, the CDR3 is TGTGCCAGCAGCGGGACAGGGGGACTGTACCAAGAGACCCAGTACTTC. Translating gives CASSGTGGLYQETQYF. The gene calls are TRBV27 and TRBJ2-5; 11 nucleotides agree with TRBD1. Unmatched junction bases numbered 6, after V lost 6 bases and J lost 0 bases. This CDR3 spans 16 amino acids. Germline values: CDR1 MNHEY, CDR2 SMNVEV (reference sequence).

This clone appeared a single time. The chain joins TRBV4-3 to TRBJ2-1; possibly TRBD2 for D (7 bases). This CDR3 has 17 residues. The germline V and J ends were trimmed by 0 bases and 5 bases, with 17 bases remaining between them. The germline gives CDR1 LGHNA, CDR2 YSLEER. The CDR3 sequence is CASSQDGRGSGDNEQFF. The CDR3 DNA reads as TGCGCCAGCAGCCAAGATGGGAGGGGGTCGGGTGACAATGAGCAGTTCTTC.

This clone was observed once. The V call is TRBV19, the J call TRBJ2-7; D is unclear. Trimming stripped 1 base from V and 3 bases from J, with 10 bases between. Looked up from germline, CDR1 is LNHDA and CDR2 is SQIVND (reference sequence). The CDR3 is 14 amino acids. The DNA of the CDR3 is TGTGCCAGTAGTATAGCGGCGCCAGGCTACGAGCAGTACTTC. Residues: CASSIAAPGYEQYF.

The CDR3 here is CAWSGPERGSYNEQFF. Written as DNA, the CDR3 is TGTGCCTGGAGTGGACCAGAGCGGGGTTCCTACAATGAGCAGTTCTTC. This chain uses TRBV30 with TRBJ2-1; 7 bases fit TRBD2. The CDR3 is made up of 16 amino acids. J lost 1 base, V lost 1 base, and 7 bases had no gene match. The germline V gene encodes CDR1 GTSNPN and CDR2 SVGIG (reference sequence).

V and J are TRBV9 and TRBJ1-4; 7 bases fit TRBD1. Germline CDR1 is SGDLS and CDR2 is YYNGEE. Losses at the gene ends were 3 bases for V and 6 bases for J; bases not matched to a gene: 8. CDR3 length: 15 residues. In DNA form, the CDR3 reads TGTGCCAGCAGCGGGGGACTCGGGACAGATGAAAAACTGTTTTTT. Amino acid sequence: CASSGGLGTDEKLFF.

This clone is a singleton in its sample. The chain has TRBV2 and TRBJ2-3; no reliable D call. CDR1 is SNHLY and CDR2 is FYNNEI in the germline V gene. V was shortened by 11 bases and J by 0 bases, with 15 bases between the two germline ends. The CDR3 has 14 residues. The chain's CDR3 is CASRLYDSTDTQYF. CDR3 coding DNA: TGTGCCTCTCGACTCTACGACAGCACAGATACGCAGTATTTT.

This clone was observed a few times. The chain has TRBV12-5 and TRBJ2-7; perhaps TRBD1 as D (5 bases). The CDR3 is made up of 12 amino acids. Trimming removed 8 bases from V and 4 bases from J, with 12 bases in between. Germline values: CDR1 LGHNT, CDR2 FRNRAP. This CDR3 is CASYLRVYEQYV. CDR3 nucleotides: TGTGCTAGTTACCTCAGGGTGTACGAGCAGTACGTC.

The genes are TRBV19 and TRBJ2-1; possibly TRBD2 for D (6 bases). The CDR3 is made up of 17 amino acids. The ends were cut back, 3 bases at V and 6 bases at J, with 21 bases in the middle. Germline values: CDR1 LNHDA, CDR2 SQIVND (reference sequence). The DNA for the CDR3 is TGTGCCAGTAGTATTAAACTTTCGGCTAGCGTTCGCAATGAGCAGTTCTTC. The encoded protein is CASSIKLSASVRNEQFF.